A single sample gave rise to the 22 T cell receptor beta chains below, sequenced in a study of CD8+ T cells in alopecia areata. Extraction of RNA preceded its reverse transcription into cDNA, which served as the sequencing template. Clones were sequenced by immunoSEQ multiplex PCR, and TCRdb holds only the in-frame ones, with some missing. The sample was found to contain roughly 110,000 clones, and every one recurs. What was sequenced was lesional skin. The origin of the receptors is a C3H/HeJ mouse with alopecia areata. These mice share the MHC haplotype H2-k.

About this clone itself: Genes and germline come from the mouse. Here the CDR3 reads CASSDAADSAETLYF. The CDR3 DNA, read in part, is TGTGCCAGCAGTGATGCCGCAGATAGTGCAGAA. The chain employs TRBV13-1 and TRBJ2-3; D ambiguous. From the germline J gene comes the end of the CDR3, since the read stops 4 residues before it. V was pared by 0 bases and J by 0 bases, with 8 bases between. The CDR3 is 15 amino acids. The germline V gene has CDR1 NSHNY and CDR2 SYGAGN.

This clone was recorded a few times. Mouse gene names apply. The read finishes 4 residues shy of the CDR3 end, and the germline J gene is used to complete it. The chain joins TRBV17 to TRBJ2-3; 8 bases map to TRBD1. The V gene end was trimmed by 4 bases and the J gene end by 2 bases; junction bases not matched to a gene: 5. This CDR3 comprises 15 residues. Germline V gene data show CDR1 as MNHDT and CDR2 as YYDKIL. The CDR3 DNA, read in part, is TGTGCTAGCAGTAACCCGACAGGGGATGCAGAA. This encodes CASSNPTGDAE. The complete CDR3 reads CASSNPTGDAETLYF.

This clone was seen more than once but under ten times. Genes and germline are mouse. The read terminates 4 residues ahead of where the CDR3 ends, so the germline J gene completes it. The J gene is TRBJ1-1, the V gene TRBV13-1; the D is unclear. From germline, CDR1 is NSHNY and CDR2 SYGAGN. The CDR3 loop spans 13 amino acids. The V and J ends lost 2 bases and 0 bases respectively, with 5 bases between them. CDR3 sequence reads: CASSEVTNTEVFF. The covered CDR3 bases are TGTGCCAGCAGTGAAGTTACAAACACA.

On this clone itself: Genes and germline are mouse. Read sequence stops 4 residues before the CDR3 end, and the germline J gene provides the missing end. The rearrangement joins TRBV19 to TRBJ2-1; 7 nucleotides line up with TRBD1. Unmatched junction bases numbered 4, after V lost 6 bases and J lost 4 bases. The CDR3 is 13 amino acids. The V gene's germline CDR1 is FNHDT and CDR2 SITEND (reference sequence). CDR3 region: CASKGTDYAEQFF. The covered CDR3 bases are TGTGCCAGCAAAGGGACAGATTATGCT.

At least ten counts were recorded for this clone. Genes here carry mouse names. The read is 4 residues too short to cover the CDR3 end, so that end is filled in from the germline J gene. V is TRBV1 and J is TRBJ2-7, with 7 nucleotides matching TRBD2. Trimming at V came to 3 bases and at J to 2 bases, leaving 4 bases not matched to a gene. This CDR3 region has 14 residues. Germline assignment: CDR1 NSQYPW and CDR2 LRSPGD (reference sequence). CDR3 in amino acids: CTCSAHWGPYEQYF. The sequenced CDR3 bases are TGCACCTGCAGTGCCCACTGGGGTCCCTAT. The full variable domain, completed using reference TRBV1 and TRBJ2-7, is VTLLEQNPRWRLVPRGQAVNLRCILKNSQYPWMSWYQQDLQKQLQWLFTLRSPGDKEVKSLPGADYLATRVTDTELRLQVANMSQGRTLYCTCSAHWGPYEQYFGPGTRLTVL.

As for this clone: Mouse gene names apply. The read is 4 residues too short to cover the CDR3 end, so that end is filled in from the germline J gene. Other DNA sequences in this specimen translate into the identical CDR3. The chain employs TRBV13-2 and TRBJ2-2; 14 nucleotides align to TRBD2. With 3 bases clipped from V and 2 bases from J, the junction kept 3 bases outside the gene matches. This CDR3 has 17 residues. CDR1 is NNHNN and CDR2 is SYGAGS in the germline V gene (reference sequence). The CDR3: CASGGDWGGANTGQLYF. The CDR3 bases that were read are TGTGCCAGCGGTGGGGACTGGGGGGGCGCGAACACCGGG.

Comments on this clone: Genes and germline are mouse. The sequenced part of the CDR3 DNA is TGTGCCAGCAGTGATCCGACAGGAACAAACACCGGG. Amino acids: CASSDPTGTNTG. The entire CDR3 sequence reads CASSDPTGTNTGQLYF. The chain uses TRBV13-3 and TRBJ2-2; TRBD1 might be the D (6 bases). The sequence runs out 4 residues before the end of the CDR3; the remainder is reconstructed from the germline J gene. V was cut by 1 base and J by 0 bases, with 10 bases left in between. Germline V gene sequence: CDR1 NNHDY, CDR2 SYVADS. CDR3 length: 16 residues.

This clone was counted only a few times. Gene names and germline refer to mouse. The read ends 4 residues before the CDR3 terminus; that terminus is restored from the germline J gene. V and J are TRBV13-2 and TRBJ2-3; TRBD1 is a possible D gene (5 bases). V shed 1 base and J shed 0 bases, with 9 bases lying between them. This CDR3 has 15 amino acids. Germline V CDR1 and CDR2: NNHNN, SYGAGS (reference sequence). CDR3 bases read: TGTGCCAGCGGTGATCCAGGGCAGAGTGCAGAA. It translates to CASGDPGQSAE. The complete CDR3 reads CASGDPGQSAETLYF.

Note on this clone: The listed genes are named as in mouse. The read ends 4 residues before the CDR3 terminus; that terminus is restored from the germline J gene. V and J are TRBV1 and TRBJ2-7, with 7 nucleotides matching TRBD2. CDR1 NSQYPW and CDR2 LRSPGD come from the germline V gene (reference sequence). The length of the CDR3 is 14 residues. The part of the CDR3 DNA that was read is TGCACCTGCAGTGCCCAAGACTGGGAATAT. As protein: CTCSAQDWEY. The entire CDR3 is CTCSAQDWEYEQYF.

Only a few counts were recorded for this clone. Gene names and germline refer to mouse. The read ends 4 residues shy of where the CDR3 ends; the end is completed using the germline J gene. This sequence joins TRBV13-3 and TRBJ2-7; D remains ambiguous. The germline V gene encodes CDR1 NNHDY and CDR2 SYVADS. The CDR3 is made up of 10 amino acids. The CDR3 sequence: CARPQNEQYF. The covered CDR3 bases are TGTGCCAGACCACAAAAT.

Details on this clone: Gene names are the mouse ones. Coverage ceases 4 residues before the CDR3 finishes, and the germline J gene fills in the end. This chain connects TRBV19 to TRBJ2-4, with D maybe TRBD1 (5 bases). The CDR3 covers 13 residues. V lost 4 bases, J lost 2 bases, and 8 bases lay in between. The V gene's germline CDR1 is FNHDT and CDR2 SITEND (reference sequence). The CDR3: CASSGHFQNTLYF. The DNA read from the CDR3 is TGTGCCAGCAGTGGACACTTTCAAAAC.

This clone was detected only a few times. The listed genes are named as in mouse. From the germline J gene comes the end of the CDR3, since the read stops 4 residues before it. V and J are TRBV19 and TRBJ2-2; D unresolved. The CDR3 is 12 amino acids. Germline V gene data show CDR1 as FNHDT and CDR2 as SITEND (reference sequence). The CDR3 sequence: CASSERVGQLYF. The covered CDR3 bases are TGTGCCAGCAGTGAGAGGGTCGGG.

This clone appeared a few times. Gene names are the mouse ones. The read halts 4 residues ahead of the CDR3 end, with the missing end drawn from the germline J gene. At the DNA level, this CDR3 is encoded by other sequences in the same sample as well. The rearrangement uses TRBV1 and TRBJ2-7, with 9 bases matching TRBD1. The germline CDR1 and CDR2 sequences are NSQYPW and LRSPGD (reference sequence). CDR3 size: 15 residues. J was trimmed by 0 bases and V by 2 bases; bases with no gene match: 2. The CDR3 bases that were read are TGCACCTGCAGTGCACGACAGGGGGGCTCCTAT. Translating it yields CTCSARQGGSY. The whole CDR3 protein is CTCSARQGGSYEQYF.

With respect to this clone: The gene names here belong to mouse. The read terminates 4 residues ahead of where the CDR3 ends, so the germline J gene completes it. The rearrangement joins TRBV29 to TRBJ2-5, with D possibly being TRBD1 (6 bases). CDR1 and CDR2 from the germline V gene are MSHET and SYDVDS. V was clipped by 5 bases and J by 1 base, with 7 bases between them. CDR3 length equals 13 residues. The CDR3 region is CASSRTDQDTQYF. Incomplete CDR3 DNA: TGTGCTAGCAGTAGGACAGACCAAGAC.

Note on this clone: The genes and germline here are from mouse. The CDR3 is cut off 4 residues early in the read; its end comes from the germline J gene. V usage is TRBV17 and J usage is TRBJ1-1; the D is unclear. V lost 0 bases, J lost 1 base, and 3 bases lay in between. From germline, CDR1 is MNHDT and CDR2 YYDKIL. The CDR3 spans 13 residues. The CDR3 spells CASSRDQNTEVFF. The sequenced CDR3 bases are TGTGCTAGCAGTAGAGACCAAAACACA.

This clone was recorded a few times. Gene names denote mouse genes. The part of the CDR3 DNA that was read is TGTGCCAGCGGTGATCTGGGCGGGGCT. Protein sequence: CASGDLGGA. From start to end, the CDR3 is CASGDLGGAEQFF. This chain uses TRBV13-2 with TRBJ2-1; perhaps TRBD2 as D (5 bases). The sequence runs out 4 residues before the end of the CDR3; the remainder is reconstructed from the germline J gene. The CDR3 has 13 amino acids. Germline CDR1 and CDR2: NNHNN and SYGAGS (reference sequence).

In regard to this clone: Genes here carry mouse names. The observed sequence ends 4 residues before the CDR3 terminus, with the missing tail filled in from the germline J gene. The rearrangement uses TRBV13-1 and TRBJ1-1, with D unclear. The CDR3 covers 13 residues. V was trimmed by 2 bases and J by 3 bases, leaving 8 bases between them. Germline CDR1 is NSHNY and CDR2 is SYGAGN. This chain's CDR3 is CASSEEGDTEVFF. The sequenced CDR3 bases are TGTGCCAGCAGTGAGGAGGGTGACACA.

Points on this clone: Germline and genes here are mouse. The observed sequence ends 4 residues before the CDR3 terminus, with the missing tail filled in from the germline J gene. The chain couples TRBV13-1 to TRBJ2-7; TRBD2 matches at 7 bases. Germline values: CDR1 NSHNY, CDR2 SYGAGN. This CDR3 has 12 amino acids. The CDR3 DNA, read in part, is TGTGCCAGCAGTGGGGGGGGTGAT. Protein sequence: CASSGGGD. The whole CDR3 protein is CASSGGGDEQYF.

For this clone: Gene names refer to mouse genes. The read ends 4 residues before the CDR3 terminus; that terminus is restored from the germline J gene. The chain couples TRBV13-3 to TRBJ2-1; the match to TRBD2 covers 12 bases. Germline CDR1 and CDR2: NNHDY and SYVADS. With 0 bases clipped from V and 2 bases from J, the junction kept 6 bases outside the gene matches. CDR3 length: 18 residues. The CDR3 region is CASSDAPGLGGDYAEQFF. Partial CDR3 DNA: TGTGCCAGCAGTGATGCCCCGGGACTGGGGGGTGACTATGCT.

This clone was recorded many times. At residue 10, the TCRdb protein departs from the DNA translation, so the protein shown here was derived from the DNA itself. Mouse gene names and germline throughout. The read gets to within 3 residues of the CDR3 end, and the germline J gene fills in the rest. The V call is TRBV16, the J call TRBJ1-6, with D unresolved. Being an ORF, TRBJ1-6 has a function that is uncertain. The germline V gene encodes CDR1 SGHSA and CDR2 FRNQAP. The CDR3 loop spans 13 amino acids. V shed 3 bases and J shed 4 bases, with 4 bases lying between them. The covered CDR3 bases are TGTGCAAGCAGCTTGACATATAATTCGCCC. Translation: CASSLTYNSP. In full, the CDR3 is CASSLTYNSPLYF.

In the case of this clone: TCRdb's protein and the translated DNA diverge at residue 8; the protein reported here is the translation of the DNA. Mouse germline and gene names are used. The sequenced CDR3 bases are TGTGCCAGCAGGACAGGGAGAGCG. Translated, it gives CASRTGRA. The whole CDR3 sequence is CASRTGRALYF. The V and J genes are TRBV13-3 and TRBJ1-3, with 7 positions matching TRBD1. With the read ending 3 residues before the CDR3 end, the germline J gene is used to fill in that end. The CDR3 covers 11 residues. CDR1 is NNHDY, CDR2 SYVADS, per germline.

A word on this clone: Gene names refer to mouse genes. The observed sequence ends 4 residues before the CDR3 terminus, with the missing tail filled in from the germline J gene. The J gene is TRBJ2-7, the V gene TRBV19; D not certain. Per germline, CDR1 FNHDT and CDR2 SITEND (reference sequence). The CDR3 totals 14 residues. CDR3 residues: CASSIRLVSYEQYF. The DNA read from the CDR3 is TGTGCCAGCAGTATACGGCTGGTTTCTTAT.